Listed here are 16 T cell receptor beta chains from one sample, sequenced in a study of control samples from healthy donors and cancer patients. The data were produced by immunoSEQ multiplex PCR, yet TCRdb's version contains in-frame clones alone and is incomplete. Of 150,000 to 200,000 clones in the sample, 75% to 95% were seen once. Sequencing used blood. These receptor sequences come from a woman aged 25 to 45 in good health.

The CDR3 sequence: CAGRDSSSGNTIYF. The CDR3 DNA reads as TGTGCCGGCCGGGACAGCAGCTCTGGAAACACCATATATTTT. The chain employs TRBV6-5 and TRBJ1-3; the match to TRBD1 covers 7 bases. J lost 0 bases, V lost 11 bases, and 7 bases had no gene match. The CDR3 loop spans 14 amino acids. The germline CDR1 and CDR2 sequences are MNHEY and SVGAGI.

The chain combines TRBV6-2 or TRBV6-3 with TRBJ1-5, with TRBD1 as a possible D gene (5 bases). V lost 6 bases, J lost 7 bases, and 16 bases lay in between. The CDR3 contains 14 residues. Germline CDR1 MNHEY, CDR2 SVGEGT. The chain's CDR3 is CASSTQGVEQPQHF. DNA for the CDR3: TGTGCCAGCAGCACCCAGGGAGTCGAGCAGCCCCAGCATTTT.

The CDR3 sequence is CASSDTSGGDYNEQFF. The CDR3, as DNA: TGTGCCAGCAGTGACACTAGCGGGGGGGATTACAATGAGCAGTTCTTC. The chain recombines TRBV6-4 with TRBJ2-1; 13 nucleotides align to TRBD2. This CDR3 comprises 16 residues. The V and J ends lost 2 bases and 4 bases, in that order; junction bases with no gene match: 2. Germline CDR1 reads MRHNA; CDR2 reads SNTAGT.

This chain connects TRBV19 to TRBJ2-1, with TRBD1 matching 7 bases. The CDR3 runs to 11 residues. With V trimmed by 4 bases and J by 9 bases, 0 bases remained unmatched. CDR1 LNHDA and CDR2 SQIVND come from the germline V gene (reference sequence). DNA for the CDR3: TGTGCCAGTAGTAACAGGGGTGAGCAGTTCTTC. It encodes CASSNRGEQFF.

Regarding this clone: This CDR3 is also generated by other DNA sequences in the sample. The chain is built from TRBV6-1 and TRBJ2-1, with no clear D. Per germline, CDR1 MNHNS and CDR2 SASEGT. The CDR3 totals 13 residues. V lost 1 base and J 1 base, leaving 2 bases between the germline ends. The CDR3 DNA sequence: TGTGCCAGCAGTGAAGGGTCCTACAATGAGCAGTTCTTC. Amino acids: CASSEGSYNEQFF.

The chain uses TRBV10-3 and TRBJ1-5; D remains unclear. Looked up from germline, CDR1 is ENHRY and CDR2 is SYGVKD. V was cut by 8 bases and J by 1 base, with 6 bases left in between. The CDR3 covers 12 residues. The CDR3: CAIGRSNQPQHF. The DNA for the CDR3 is TGTGCCATCGGGCGGAGCAATCAGCCCCAGCATTTT.

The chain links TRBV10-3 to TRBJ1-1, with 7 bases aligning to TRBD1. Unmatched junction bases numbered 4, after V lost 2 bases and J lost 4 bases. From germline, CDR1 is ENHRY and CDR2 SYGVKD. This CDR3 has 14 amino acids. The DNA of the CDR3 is TGTGCCATCAGTGAGACAGGGGTGATCACTGAAGCTTTCTTT. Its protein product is CAISETGVITEAFF.

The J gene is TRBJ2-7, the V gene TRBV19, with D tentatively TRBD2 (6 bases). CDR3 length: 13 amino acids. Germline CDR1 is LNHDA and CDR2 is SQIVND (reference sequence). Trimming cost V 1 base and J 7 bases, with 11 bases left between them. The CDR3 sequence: CASSIAGVGEQYF. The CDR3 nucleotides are TGTGCCAGTAGTATAGCGGGAGTAGGAGAGCAGTACTTC.

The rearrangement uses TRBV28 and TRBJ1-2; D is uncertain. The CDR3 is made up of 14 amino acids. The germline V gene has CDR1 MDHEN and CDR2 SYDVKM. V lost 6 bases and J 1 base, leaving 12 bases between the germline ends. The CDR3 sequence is CASSDQNLNYGYTF. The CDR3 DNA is TGTGCCAGCAGCGACCAGAACCTTAACTATGGCTACACCTTC.

The CDR3 bases are TGTGCCACCAGTGATGGTACAGGGGCTGGGGCCAACGTCCTGACTTTC. Protein: CATSDGTGAGANVLTF. This chain connects TRBV24-1 to TRBJ2-6; 7 nucleotides match TRBD1. Germline V gene sequence: CDR1 KGHDR, CDR2 SFDVKD. The CDR3 has 16 residues. With V trimmed by 3 bases and J by 2 bases, 3 bases remained unmatched.

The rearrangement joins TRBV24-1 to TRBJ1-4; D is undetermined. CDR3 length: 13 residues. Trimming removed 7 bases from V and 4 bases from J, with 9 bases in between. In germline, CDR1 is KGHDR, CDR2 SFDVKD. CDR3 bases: TGTGCCACCAGGGGGAACTTTAATGAAAAACTGTTTTTT. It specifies CATRGNFNEKLFF.

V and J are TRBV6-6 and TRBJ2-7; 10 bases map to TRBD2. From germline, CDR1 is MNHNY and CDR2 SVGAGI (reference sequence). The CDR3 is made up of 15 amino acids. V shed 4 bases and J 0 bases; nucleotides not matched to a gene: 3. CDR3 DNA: TGTGCCAGCAGTTTTAGCGGGGGGTACTCCTACGAGCAGTACTTC. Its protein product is CASSFSGGYSYEQYF.

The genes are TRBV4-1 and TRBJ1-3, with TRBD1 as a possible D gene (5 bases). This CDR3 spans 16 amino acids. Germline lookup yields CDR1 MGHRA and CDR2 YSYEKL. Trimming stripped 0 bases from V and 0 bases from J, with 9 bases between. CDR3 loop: CASSQDRQGSGNTIYF. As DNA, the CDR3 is TGCGCCAGCAGCCAAGATCGGCAGGGCTCTGGAAACACCATATATTTT.

The CDR3 coding sequence is TGTGCCTGGAGTGTCGCGGGGACAGCAATATCCTACGAGCAGTACTTC. Translating gives CAWSVAGTAISYEQYF. The V and J genes are TRBV30 and TRBJ2-7; D is possibly TRBD1 (7 bases). The V gene's germline CDR1 is GTSNPN and CDR2 SVGIG (reference sequence). This CDR3 has 16 amino acids. Trimming stripped 0 bases from V and 1 base from J, with 16 bases between.

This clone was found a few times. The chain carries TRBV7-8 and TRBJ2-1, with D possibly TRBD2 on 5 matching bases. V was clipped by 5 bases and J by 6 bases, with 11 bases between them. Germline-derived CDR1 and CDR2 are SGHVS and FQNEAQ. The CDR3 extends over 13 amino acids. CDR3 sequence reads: CASSRGSGNEQFF. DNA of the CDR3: TGTGCCAGCAGCCGGGGTAGTGGCAATGAGCAGTTCTTC.

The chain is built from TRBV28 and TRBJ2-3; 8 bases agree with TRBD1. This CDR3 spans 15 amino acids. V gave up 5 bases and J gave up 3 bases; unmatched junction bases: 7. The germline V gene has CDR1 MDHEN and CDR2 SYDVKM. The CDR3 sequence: CASSTRQGLTDTQYF. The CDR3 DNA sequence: TGTGCCAGCAGTACCCGACAGGGGTTGACAGATACGCAGTATTTT.